This T cell receptor (beta chain) was identified in a study of blood T cell repertoires in COVID-19. Across the whole study: In Cohort 3, a recovered donor had either two negative PCRs, clearance, or symptom resolution.

V lost 3 bases, J lost 3 bases, and 18 bases lay in between. This CDR3 has 16 residues. The germline V gene has CDR1 SGHRS and CDR2 YFSETQ. Assay: immunoSEQ multiplex PCR; the TCRdb copy retains only in-frame clones and omits some. The top ten hold roughly 3.8% of the sample, which has over 110,000 clones, 75% to 90% seen once. J is TRBJ1-1 and V is TRBV5-1; maybe TRBD1 (5 bases). The source material was PBMCs or T cells enriched from blood (not recorded which). The source of this sequence is a man between 45 and 60 years old in a cohort exposed to, infected with or recovered from COVID-19 (not recorded which). The CDR3 DNA reads as TGCGCCAGCAGCTCTAGATACGGGCAGGGTGACACTGAAGCTTTCTTT. Translation: CASSSRYGQGDTEAFF.